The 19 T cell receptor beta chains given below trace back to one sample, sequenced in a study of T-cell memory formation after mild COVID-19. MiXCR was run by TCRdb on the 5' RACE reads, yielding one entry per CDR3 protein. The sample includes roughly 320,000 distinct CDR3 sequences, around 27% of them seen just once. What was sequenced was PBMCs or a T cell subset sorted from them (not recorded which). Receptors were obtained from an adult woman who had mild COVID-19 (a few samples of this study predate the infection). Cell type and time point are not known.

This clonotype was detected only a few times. The CDR3 sequence: CASRRTGTSANQETQYF. CDR3 DNA sequence: TGTGCCAGCAGAAGAACCGGGACTAGCGCTAACCAAGAGACCCAGTACTTC. The chain uses TRBV6-2 or TRBV6-3 and TRBJ2-5, with 10 bases that match TRBD2. V shed 6 bases, J shed 0 bases, and the junction held 10 bases outside the gene matches. Germline V gene lookup returns CDR1 MNHEY and CDR2 SVGEGT. The CDR3 spans 17 residues.

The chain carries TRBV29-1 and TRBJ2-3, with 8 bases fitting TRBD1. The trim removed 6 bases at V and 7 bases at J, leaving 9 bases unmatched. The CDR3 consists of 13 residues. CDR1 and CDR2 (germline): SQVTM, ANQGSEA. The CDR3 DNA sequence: TGCAGCGTCGACCGACAGGGGTTTTATACGCAGTATTTT. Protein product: CSVDRQGFYTQYF.

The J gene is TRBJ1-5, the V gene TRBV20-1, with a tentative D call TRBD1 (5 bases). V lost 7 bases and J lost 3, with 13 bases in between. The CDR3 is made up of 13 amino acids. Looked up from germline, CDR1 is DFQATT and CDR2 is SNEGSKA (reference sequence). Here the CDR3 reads CSVGDHTNQPQHF. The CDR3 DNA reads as TGCAGTGTAGGGGACCACACCAATCAGCCCCAGCATTTT.

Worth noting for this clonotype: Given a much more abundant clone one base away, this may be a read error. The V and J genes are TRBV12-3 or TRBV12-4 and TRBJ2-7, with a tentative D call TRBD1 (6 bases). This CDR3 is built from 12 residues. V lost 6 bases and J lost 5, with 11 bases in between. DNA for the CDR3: TGTGCCAGCAGCCCACAGGGCCACGAGCAGTACTTC. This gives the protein CASSPQGHEQYF.

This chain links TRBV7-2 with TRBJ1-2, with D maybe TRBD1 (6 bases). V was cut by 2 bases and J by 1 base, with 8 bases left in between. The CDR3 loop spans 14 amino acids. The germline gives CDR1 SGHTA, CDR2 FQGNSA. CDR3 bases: TGTGCCAGCAGCTTACGGACAGTTAACTATGGCTACACCTTC. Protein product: CASSLRTVNYGYTF.

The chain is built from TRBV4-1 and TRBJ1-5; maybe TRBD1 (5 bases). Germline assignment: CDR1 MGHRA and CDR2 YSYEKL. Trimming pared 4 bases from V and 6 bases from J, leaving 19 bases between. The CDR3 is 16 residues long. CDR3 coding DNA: TGCGCCAGCAGCCTTCGGACACGCGACGGCAGTCAGCCCCAGCATTTT. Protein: CASSLRTRDGSQPQHF.

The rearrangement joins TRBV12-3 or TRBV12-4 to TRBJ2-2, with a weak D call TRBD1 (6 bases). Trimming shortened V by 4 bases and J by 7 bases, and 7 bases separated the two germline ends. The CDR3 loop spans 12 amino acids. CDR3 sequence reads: CASSYRVGELFF. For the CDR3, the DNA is TGTGCCAGCAGTTACAGGGTCGGGGAGCTGTTTTTT.

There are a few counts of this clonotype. CDR3: CASSQAVGARRGTQYF. The CDR3 DNA follows: TGTGCCAGCAGCCAAGCGGTCGGGGCCCGTCGAGGGACCCAGTACTTC. This rearrangement joins TRBV3-1 to TRBJ2-5, with D perhaps given as TRBD1 or TRBD2 (5 bases each). The CDR3 length is 16 residues. Germline CDR1 and CDR2: LGHDT and YNNKEL (reference sequence). V dropped 1 base and J dropped 7 bases, with 19 bases sitting between them.

The CDR3 is CASSLGAPGTHEQYF. The CDR3 region has the DNA TGTGCCAGCAGCTTAGGGGCCCCCGGGACGCACGAGCAGTACTTC. J is TRBJ2-7 and V is TRBV11-3; D is possibly TRBD1 or TRBD2 (5 bases each). V was pared by 1 base and J by 5 bases, with 15 bases between. The CDR3 extends over 15 amino acids. CDR1 and CDR2 from the germline V gene are SGHNT and YENEEA.

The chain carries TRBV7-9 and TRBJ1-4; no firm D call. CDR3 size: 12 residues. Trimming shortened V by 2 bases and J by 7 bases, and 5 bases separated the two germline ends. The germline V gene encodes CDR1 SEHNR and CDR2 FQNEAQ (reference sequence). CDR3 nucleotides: TGTGCCAGCAGCTTAATTTCTGAAAAACTGTTTTTT. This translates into CASSLISEKLFF.

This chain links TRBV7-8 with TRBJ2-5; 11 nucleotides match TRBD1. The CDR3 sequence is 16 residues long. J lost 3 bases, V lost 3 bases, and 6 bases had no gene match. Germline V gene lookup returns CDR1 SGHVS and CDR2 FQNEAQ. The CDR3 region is CASSFPSGQGEETQYF. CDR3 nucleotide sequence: TGTGCCAGCAGCTTCCCCTCGGGACAGGGGGAAGAGACCCAGTACTTC.

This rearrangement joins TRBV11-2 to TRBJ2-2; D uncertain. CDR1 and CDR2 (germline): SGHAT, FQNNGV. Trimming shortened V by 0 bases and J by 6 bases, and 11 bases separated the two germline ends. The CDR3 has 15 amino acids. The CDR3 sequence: CASSLDSRSPGELFF. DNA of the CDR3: TGTGCCAGCAGCTTAGATTCACGGTCCCCCGGGGAGCTGTTTTTT.

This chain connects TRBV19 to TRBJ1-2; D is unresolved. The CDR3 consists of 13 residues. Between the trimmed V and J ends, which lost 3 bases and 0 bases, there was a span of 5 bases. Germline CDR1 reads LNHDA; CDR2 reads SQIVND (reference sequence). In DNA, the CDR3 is TGTGCCAGTAGTATTTGGACTAACTATGGCTACACCTTC. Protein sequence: CASSIWTNYGYTF. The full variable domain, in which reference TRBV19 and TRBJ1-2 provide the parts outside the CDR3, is DGGITQSPKYLFRKEGQNVTLSCEQNLNHDAMYWYRQDPGQGLRLIYYSQIVNDFQKGDIAEGYSVSREKKESFPLTVTSAQKNPTAFYLCASSIWTNYGYTFGSGTRLTVV.

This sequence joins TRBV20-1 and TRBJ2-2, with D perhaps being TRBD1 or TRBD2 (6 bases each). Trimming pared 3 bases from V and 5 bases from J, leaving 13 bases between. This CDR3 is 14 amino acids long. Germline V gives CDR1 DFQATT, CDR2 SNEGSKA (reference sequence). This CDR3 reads CSASWLGGTGELFF. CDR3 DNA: TGCAGTGCTAGTTGGTTAGGGGGGACCGGGGAGCTGTTTTTT.

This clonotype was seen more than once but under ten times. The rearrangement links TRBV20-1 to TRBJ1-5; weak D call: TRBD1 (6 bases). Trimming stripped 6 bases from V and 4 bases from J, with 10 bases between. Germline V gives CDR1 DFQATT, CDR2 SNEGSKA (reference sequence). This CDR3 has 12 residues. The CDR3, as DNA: TGCAGTGCCAAGACAGGAAATCAGCCCCAGCATTTT. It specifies CSAKTGNQPQHF.

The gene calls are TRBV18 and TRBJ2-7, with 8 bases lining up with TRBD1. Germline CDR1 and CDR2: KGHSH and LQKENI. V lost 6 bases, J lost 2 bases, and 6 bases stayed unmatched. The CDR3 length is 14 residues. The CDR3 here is CASSVRTGTYEQYF. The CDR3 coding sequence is TGTGCCAGCTCGGTTAGGACAGGGACCTACGAGCAGTACTTC.

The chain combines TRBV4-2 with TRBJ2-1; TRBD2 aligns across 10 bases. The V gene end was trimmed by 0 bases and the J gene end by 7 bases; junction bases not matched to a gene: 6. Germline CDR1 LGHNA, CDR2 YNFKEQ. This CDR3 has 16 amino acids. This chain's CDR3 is CASSQEPTGLANEQFF. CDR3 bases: TGTGCCAGCAGCCAAGAACCTACGGGACTAGCGAATGAGCAGTTCTTC.

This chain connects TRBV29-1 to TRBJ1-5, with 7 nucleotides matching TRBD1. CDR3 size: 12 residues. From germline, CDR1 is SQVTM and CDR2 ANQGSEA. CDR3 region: CSAGTANQPQHF. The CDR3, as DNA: TGCAGTGCCGGGACAGCCAATCAGCCCCAGCATTTT.

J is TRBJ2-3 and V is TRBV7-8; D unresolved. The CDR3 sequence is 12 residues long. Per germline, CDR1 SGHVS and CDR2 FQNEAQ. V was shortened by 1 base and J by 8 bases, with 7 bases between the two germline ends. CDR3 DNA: TGTGCCAGCAGCTTAGACGCGGCTACGCAGTATTTT. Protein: CASSLDAATQYF.